The present T cell receptor (beta chain) was sequenced within a study of shared clonotypes between healthy human individuals. Using immunoSEQ multiplex PCR, the repertoire was profiled, and TCRdb retains in-frame clones only, with some absent. The profile shows around 750,000 clones, about 74% of them singletons. The TCR comes from a woman aged 25 to 39 in good health. The sequencing sample was made of memory CD4+ T cells sorted from blood. Noted subset: CD45RA-negative fraction.

This CDR3 reads CASSIRTGTPGANVLTF. As DNA, the CDR3 is TGTGCCAGTAGTATTAGGACAGGGACACCTGGGGCCAACGTCCTGACTTTC. The chain joins TRBV19 to TRBJ2-6; 8 bases map to TRBD1. Germline trimming cut 3 bases from V and 2 bases from J; bases unmatched to any gene: 6. CDR1 LNHDA and CDR2 SQIVND come from the germline V gene (reference sequence). The CDR3 totals 17 residues.